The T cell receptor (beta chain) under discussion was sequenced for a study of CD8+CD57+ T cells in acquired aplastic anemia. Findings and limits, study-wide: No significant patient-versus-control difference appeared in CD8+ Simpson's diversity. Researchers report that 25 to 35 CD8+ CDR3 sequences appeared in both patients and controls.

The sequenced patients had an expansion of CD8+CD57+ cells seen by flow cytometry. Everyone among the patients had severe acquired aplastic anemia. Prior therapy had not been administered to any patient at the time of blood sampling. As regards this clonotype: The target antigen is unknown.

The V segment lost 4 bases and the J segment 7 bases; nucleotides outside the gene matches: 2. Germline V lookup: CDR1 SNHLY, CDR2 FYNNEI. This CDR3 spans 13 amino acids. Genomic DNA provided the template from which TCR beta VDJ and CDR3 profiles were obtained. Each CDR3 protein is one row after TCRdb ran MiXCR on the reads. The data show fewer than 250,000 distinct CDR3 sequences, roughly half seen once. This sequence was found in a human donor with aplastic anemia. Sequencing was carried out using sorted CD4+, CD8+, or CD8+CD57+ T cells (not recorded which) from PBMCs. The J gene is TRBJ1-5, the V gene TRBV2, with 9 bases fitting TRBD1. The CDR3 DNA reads TGTGCCAGCAGTGGGGACAGGGAACAGCCCCAGCATTTT. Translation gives CASSGDREQPQHF.